This T cell receptor beta chain is from a study of T cells after yellow fever vaccination. The V end was cut by 5 bases, the J end by 0 bases, with 4 bases between. This CDR3 contains 12 residues. UMIs and a universal primer site were added when TCR cDNA was made by 5'RACE template switching. MiXCR, run by TCRdb on the 5' RACE reads, gives a single entry per CDR3 protein. The sample carries a few hundred thousand distinct CDR3 sequences, roughly 4.3% recorded once. The table lists this clonotype with many counts. V usage is TRBV12-3 or TRBV12-4 and J usage is TRBJ1-2; D is ambiguous. The input for sequencing was PBMCs, taken 5 days after the yellow fever booster vaccination. The clonotype originates from a man aged 18 to 30 who received the YFV17D yellow fever vaccine. In nucleotides, the CDR3 is TGTGCCAGCAGTCCCTCTAACTATGGCTACACCTTC. Translating gives CASSPSNYGYTF.